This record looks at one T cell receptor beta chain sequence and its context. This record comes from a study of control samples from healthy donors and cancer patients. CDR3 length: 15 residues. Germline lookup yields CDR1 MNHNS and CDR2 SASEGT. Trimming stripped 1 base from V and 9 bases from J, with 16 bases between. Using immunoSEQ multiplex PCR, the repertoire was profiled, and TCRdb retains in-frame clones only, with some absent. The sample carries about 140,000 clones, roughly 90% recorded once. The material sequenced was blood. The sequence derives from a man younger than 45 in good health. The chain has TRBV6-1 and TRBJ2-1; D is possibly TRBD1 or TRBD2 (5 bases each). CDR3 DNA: TGTGCCAGCAGTGAAGGAGGGGACCCCCCGCTTGAGCAGTTCTTC. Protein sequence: CASSEGGDPPLEQFF.